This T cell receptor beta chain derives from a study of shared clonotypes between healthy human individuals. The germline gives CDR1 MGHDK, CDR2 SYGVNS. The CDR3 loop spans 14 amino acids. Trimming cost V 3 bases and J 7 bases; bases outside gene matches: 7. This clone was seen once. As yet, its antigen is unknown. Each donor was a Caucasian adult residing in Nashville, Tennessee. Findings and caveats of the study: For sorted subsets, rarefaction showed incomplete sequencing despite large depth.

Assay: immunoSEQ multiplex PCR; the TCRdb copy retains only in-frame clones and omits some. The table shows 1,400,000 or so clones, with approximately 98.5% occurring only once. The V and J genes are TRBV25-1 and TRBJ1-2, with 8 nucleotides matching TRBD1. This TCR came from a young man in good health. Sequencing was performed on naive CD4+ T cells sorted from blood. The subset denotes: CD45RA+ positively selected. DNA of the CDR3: TGTGCCAGCAGTGATGGCAGGGGGCGGGTTGGCTACACCTTC. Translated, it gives CASSDGRGRVGYTF.